What follows are 4 T cell receptor beta chains derived from one specimen sequenced in a study of blood T cell repertoires in COVID-19. TCRdb keeps only in-frame clones here, not all; method: immunoSEQ multiplex PCR. The sample gives about 280,000 clones, about four fifths of which show up once; 5% is in the top ten. Sequenced input: PBMCs or T cells enriched from blood (not recorded which). These TCRs come from a man in his forties who had been exposed to COVID-19.

The chain uses TRBV15 and TRBJ1-5; D gene unclear. V dropped 0 bases and J dropped 6 bases, with 3 bases sitting between them. This CDR3 is built from 12 residues. Germline assignment: CDR1 LNHNV and CDR2 YYDKDF (reference sequence). The CDR3 protein is CATSRDIQPQHF. CDR3 DNA sequence: TGTGCCACCAGCAGAGATATTCAGCCCCAGCATTTT. The whole variable domain, filled in from reference TRBV15 and TRBJ1-5, reads DAMVIQNPRYQVTQFGKPVTLSCSQTLNHNVMYWYQQKSSQAPKLLFHYYDKDFNNEADTPDNFQSRRPNTSFCFLDIRSPGLGDTAMYLCATSRDIQPQHFGDGTRLSIL.

This clone was seen a few times. The genes are TRBV10-1 and TRBJ1-5; no reliable D call. V was trimmed by 7 bases and J by 3 bases, leaving 10 bases between them. The germline V gene has CDR1 WNHNN and CDR2 SYGVQD (reference sequence). This CDR3 contains 13 residues. This CDR3 is CASNPRPNQPQHF. As DNA, the CDR3 is TGCGCCAGCAACCCGCGTCCCAATCAGCCCCAGCATTTT.

The chain is built from TRBV5-1 and TRBJ2-7, with unresolved D. CDR3 length: 15 amino acids. The V gene lost 2 bases and the J gene lost 2 bases, with 14 bases spanning the gap. Germline CDR1 and CDR2: SGHRS and YFSETQ. The CDR3 here is CASSLSEVVAYEQYF. In DNA form, the CDR3 reads TGCGCCAGCAGCTTATCCGAGGTCGTAGCCTACGAGCAGTACTTC.

The chain is built from TRBV15 and TRBJ2-2; 10 bases match TRBD1. CDR1 is LNHNV and CDR2 is YYDKDF in the germline V gene (reference sequence). The CDR3 is 17 amino acids. The V and J ends lost 3 bases and 2 bases, in that order; junction bases with no gene match: 6. Here the CDR3 reads CATSRALTGGNTGELFF. The CDR3 DNA reads TGTGCCACCAGCAGGGCCCTGACAGGGGGCAACACCGGGGAGCTGTTTTTT.